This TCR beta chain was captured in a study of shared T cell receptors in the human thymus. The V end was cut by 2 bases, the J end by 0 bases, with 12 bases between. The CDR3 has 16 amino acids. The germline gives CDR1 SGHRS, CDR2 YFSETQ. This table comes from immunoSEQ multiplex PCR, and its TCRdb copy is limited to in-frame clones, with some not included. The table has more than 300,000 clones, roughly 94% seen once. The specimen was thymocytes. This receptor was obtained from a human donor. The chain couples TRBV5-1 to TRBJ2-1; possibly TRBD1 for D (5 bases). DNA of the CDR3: TGCGCCAGCAGCTTCTTCGGCAGGGCCTCCTACAATGAGCAGTTCTTC. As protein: CASSFFGRASYNEQFF.